The T cell receptor beta chain under discussion was sequenced for a study of Graves' ophthalmopathy and Graves' hyperthyroidism. This clonotype was counted ten times or more. The length of the CDR3 is 15 residues. Trimming shortened V by 1 base and J by 2 bases, and 10 bases separated the two germline ends. In germline, CDR1 is SGHRS, CDR2 YFSETQ. Amplification of the TCR beta CDR3 regions used RNA transcripts (as template). The workflow started with a first-round RT-PCR run with HTBI primers and then moved on to a second-round multiplex PCR. One entry per CDR3 protein, called by TCRdb with MiXCR from the multiplex PCR reads. The sample lists more than 550,000 distinct CDR3 sequences, 35% to 45% occurring once.

The TCR originated in an adult man with Graves' ophthalmopathy. The specimen sequenced was peripheral blood. The rearrangement uses TRBV5-1 and TRBJ1-5; no reliable D call. The CDR3, as DNA: TGCGCCAGCAGCTTGTCCACCGGGGGCAATCAGCCCCAGCATTTT. Translating it yields CASSLSTGGNQPQHF.